This TCR beta chain is from a study of T cell responses to AZD1222 COVID-19 vaccine. At the level of the study: Pooled in the analysis were second doses at about 4 or about 12 weeks.

Trimming shortened V by 3 bases and J by 1 base, and 11 bases separated the two germline ends. The CDR3 is made up of 14 amino acids. The germline CDR1 and CDR2 sequences are GTSNPN and SVGIG (reference sequence). Assay used: immunoSEQ multiplex PCR; TCRdb lists only in-frame clones, some missing. The top ten clones hold about 3.9% of a sample with about 88,000 clones, roughly nine tenths of them seen once. This sequence was found in an adult in good health. The chain carries TRBV30 and TRBJ2-3; D ambiguous. The sample consisted of peripheral blood, taken on day 0 of AZD1222 vaccination. The CDR3 is CAWRYLLGTDTQYF. DNA for the CDR3: TGTGCCTGGAGGTACCTACTCGGCACAGATACGCAGTATTTT. The complete variable domain, with remaining parts taken from reference TRBV30 and TRBJ2-3, reads SQTIHQWPATLVQPVGSPLSLECTVEGTSNPNLYWYRQAAGRGLQLLFYSVGIGQISSEVPQNLSASRPQDRQFILSSKKLLLSDSGFYLCAWRYLLGTDTQYFGPGTRLTVL.